A single T cell receptor beta chain is shown here with its context. Its target is not known. The ends were cut back, 3 bases at V and 3 bases at J, with 10 bases in the middle. This CDR3 comprises 15 residues. Germline CDR1 is SGDLS and CDR2 is YYNGEE. TCRdb reprocessed the RT-PCR reads with MiXCR, giving one entry per CDR3 protein. The sample contains under 850,000 distinct CDR3 sequences, 18% of which appear only once. The entry originates in a study of response to subunit inactivated influenza vaccine. Study outcomes and limitations: T cells newly recruited by each seasonal influenza vaccination are few, the authors suggested.

The chain has TRBV9 and TRBJ1-6; D perhaps matches TRBD1 (5 bases). This clonotype originated in a man aged 45 to 65 who received an inactivated influenza vaccine. The starting material was PBMCs from blood, obtained 4 to 6 days after vaccination. The CDR3 protein is CASSERGSYNSPLHF. DNA for the CDR3: TGTGCCAGCAGCGAACGGGGGAGCTATAATTCACCCCTCCACTTT.